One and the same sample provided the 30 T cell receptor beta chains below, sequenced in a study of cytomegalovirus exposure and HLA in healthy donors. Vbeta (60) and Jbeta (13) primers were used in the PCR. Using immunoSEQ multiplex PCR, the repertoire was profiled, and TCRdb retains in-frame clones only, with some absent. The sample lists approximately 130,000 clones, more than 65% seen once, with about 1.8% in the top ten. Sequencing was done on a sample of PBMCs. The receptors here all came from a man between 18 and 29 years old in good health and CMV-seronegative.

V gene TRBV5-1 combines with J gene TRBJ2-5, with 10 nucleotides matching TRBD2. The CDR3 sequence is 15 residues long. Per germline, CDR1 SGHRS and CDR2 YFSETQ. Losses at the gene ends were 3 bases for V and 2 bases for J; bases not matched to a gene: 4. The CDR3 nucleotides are TGCGCCAGCAGCTACCAGCGGGGGGGGCAAGAGACCCAGTACTTC. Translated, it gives CASSYQRGGQETQYF.

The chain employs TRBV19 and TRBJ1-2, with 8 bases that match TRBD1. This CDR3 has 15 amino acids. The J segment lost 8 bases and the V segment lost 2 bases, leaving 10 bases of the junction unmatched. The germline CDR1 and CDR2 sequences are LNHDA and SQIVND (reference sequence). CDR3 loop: CASSIPGQALGGYTF. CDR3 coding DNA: TGTGCCAGTAGTATACCGGGACAGGCCCTAGGGGGCTACACCTTC.

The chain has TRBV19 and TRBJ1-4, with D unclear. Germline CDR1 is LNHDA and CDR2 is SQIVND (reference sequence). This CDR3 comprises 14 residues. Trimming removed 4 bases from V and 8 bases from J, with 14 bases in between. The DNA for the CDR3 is TGTGCCAGTAGTACCCACGGGTCTGCGGAAAAACTGTTTTTT. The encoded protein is CASSTHGSAEKLFF. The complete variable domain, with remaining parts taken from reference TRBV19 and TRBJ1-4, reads DGGITQSPKYLFRKEGQNVTLSCEQNLNHDAMYWYRQDPGQGLRLIYYSQIVNDFQKGDIAEGYSVSREKKESFPLTVTSAQKNPTAFYLCASSTHGSAEKLFFGSGTQLSVL.

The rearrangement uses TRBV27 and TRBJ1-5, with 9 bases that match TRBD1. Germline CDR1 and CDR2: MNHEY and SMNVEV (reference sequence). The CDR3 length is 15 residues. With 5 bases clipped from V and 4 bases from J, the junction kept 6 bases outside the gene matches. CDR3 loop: CASSPGQGINQPQHF. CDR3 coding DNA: TGTGCCAGCAGTCCCGGACAGGGGATTAATCAGCCCCAGCATTTT.

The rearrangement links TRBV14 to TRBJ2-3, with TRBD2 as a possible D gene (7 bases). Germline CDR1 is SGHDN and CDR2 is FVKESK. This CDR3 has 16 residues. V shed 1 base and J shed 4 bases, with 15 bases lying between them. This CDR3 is CASSQVGGGHPDTQYF. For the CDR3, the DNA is TGTGCCAGCAGCCAAGTGGGCGGGGGACACCCAGATACGCAGTATTTT.

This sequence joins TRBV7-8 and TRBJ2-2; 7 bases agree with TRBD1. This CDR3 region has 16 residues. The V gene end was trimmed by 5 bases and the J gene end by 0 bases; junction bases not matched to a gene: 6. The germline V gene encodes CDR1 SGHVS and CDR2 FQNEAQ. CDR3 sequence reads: CASSRRDSTNTGELFF. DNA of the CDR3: TGTGCCAGCAGCCGCCGGGACAGTACGAACACCGGGGAGCTGTTTTTT.

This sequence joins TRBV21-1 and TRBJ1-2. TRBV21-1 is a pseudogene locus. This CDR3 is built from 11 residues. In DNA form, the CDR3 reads TGTGCCAGCGATCGGACTTATGGCTACACCTTC. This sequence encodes CASDRTYGYTF.

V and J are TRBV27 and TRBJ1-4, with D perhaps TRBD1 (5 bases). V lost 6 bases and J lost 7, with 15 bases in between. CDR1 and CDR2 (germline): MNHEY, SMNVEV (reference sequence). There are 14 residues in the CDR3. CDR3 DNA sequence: TGTGCCAGCAGACCTTGGGGGGAGGGTGAAAAACTGTTTTTT. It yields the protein CASRPWGEGEKLFF.

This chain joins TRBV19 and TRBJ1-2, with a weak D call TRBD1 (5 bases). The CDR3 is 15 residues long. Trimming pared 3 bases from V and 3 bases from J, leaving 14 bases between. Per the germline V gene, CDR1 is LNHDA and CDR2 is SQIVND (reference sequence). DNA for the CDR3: TGTGCCAGTAGTATCCCCCAGGGTGGGGACTATGGCTACACCTTC. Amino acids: CASSIPQGGDYGYTF.

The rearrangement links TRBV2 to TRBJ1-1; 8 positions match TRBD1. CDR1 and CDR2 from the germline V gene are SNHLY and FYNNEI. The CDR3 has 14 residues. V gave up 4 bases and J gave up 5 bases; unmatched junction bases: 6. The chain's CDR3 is CASSVNRGWTEAFF. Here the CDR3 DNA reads TGTGCCAGCAGTGTAAACAGGGGGTGGACTGAAGCTTTCTTT.

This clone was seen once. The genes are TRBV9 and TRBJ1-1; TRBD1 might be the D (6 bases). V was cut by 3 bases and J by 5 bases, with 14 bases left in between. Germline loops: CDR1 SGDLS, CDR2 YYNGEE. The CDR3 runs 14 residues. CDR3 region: CASSENRVGTEAFF. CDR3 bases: TGTGCCAGCAGCGAAAACAGGGTCGGGACTGAAGCTTTCTTT. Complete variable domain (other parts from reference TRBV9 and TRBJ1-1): DSGVTQTPKHLITATGQRVTLRCSPRSGDLSVYWYQQSLDQGLQFLIQYYNGEERAKGNILERFSAQQFPDLHSELNLSSLELGDSALYFCASSENRVGTEAFFGQGTRLTVV.

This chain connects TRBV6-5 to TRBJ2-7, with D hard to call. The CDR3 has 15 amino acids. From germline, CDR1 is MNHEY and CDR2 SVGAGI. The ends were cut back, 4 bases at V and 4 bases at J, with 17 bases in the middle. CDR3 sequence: CASSSTVVYGYEQYF. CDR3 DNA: TGTGCCAGCAGTTCGACCGTCGTGTACGGGTACGAGCAGTACTTC.

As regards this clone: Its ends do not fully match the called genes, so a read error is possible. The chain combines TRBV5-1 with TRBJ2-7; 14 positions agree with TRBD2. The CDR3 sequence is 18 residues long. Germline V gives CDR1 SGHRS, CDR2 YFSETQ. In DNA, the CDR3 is TGCGTCAGCAGCTCCGGGACTAGCGGGGGCACGAGCTCCTACGAGCAGTACTTC. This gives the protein CVSSSGTSGGTSSYEQYF.

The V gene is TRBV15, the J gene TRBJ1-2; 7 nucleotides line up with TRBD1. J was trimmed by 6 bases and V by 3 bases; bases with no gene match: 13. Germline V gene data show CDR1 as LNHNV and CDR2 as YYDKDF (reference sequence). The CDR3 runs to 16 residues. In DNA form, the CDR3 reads TGTGCCACCAGCAGGGAGGGGGCAGGGGACCTCGATGGCTACACCTTC. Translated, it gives CATSREGAGDLDGYTF.

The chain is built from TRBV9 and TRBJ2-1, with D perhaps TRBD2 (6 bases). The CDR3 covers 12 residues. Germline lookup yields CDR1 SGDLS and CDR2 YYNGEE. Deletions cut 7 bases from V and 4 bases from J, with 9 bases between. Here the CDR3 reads CASAGSYNEQFF. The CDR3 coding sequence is TGTGCCAGCGCGGGGTCTTACAATGAGCAGTTCTTC.

The CDR3 nucleotides read TGTGCCAGCAGCTTAGCCCTCAGTGCGAACACCGGGGAGCTGTTTTTT. Amino acids: CASSLALSANTGELFF. V is TRBV7-9 and J is TRBJ2-2; D is ambiguous. The germline V and J ends were trimmed by 0 bases and 0 bases, with 8 bases remaining between them. In germline, CDR1 is SEHNR, CDR2 FQNEAQ (reference sequence). This CDR3 has 16 amino acids.

The CDR3, as DNA: TGTGCCAGTCGGGGAAGGGCCCGGGCCAACGTCCTGACTTTC. It is translated as CASRGRARANVLTF. V usage is TRBV5-6 and J usage is TRBJ2-6; a weak D match, TRBD2 (5 bases). The CDR3 sequence is 14 residues long. Germline assignment: CDR1 SGHDT and CDR2 YYEEEE. The V end lost 8 bases, the J end lost 5 bases, and 14 bases lay between the germline ends. The whole variable domain, filled in from reference TRBV5-6 and TRBJ2-6, reads DAGVTQSPTHLIKTRGQQVTLRCSPKSGHDTVSWYQQALGQGPQFIFQYYEEEERQRGNFPDRFSGHQFPNYSSELNVNALLLGDSALYLCASRGRARANVLTFGAGSRLTVL.

CDR3 DNA: TGCACCAGCAGCCTTGGAACAGGGGCCACAGATACGCAGTATTTT. Its protein is CTSSLGTGATDTQYF. The chain couples TRBV1 to TRBJ2-3; the table's D gene call, TRBD1, was not cross checked with the DNA. TRBV1 is a pseudogene segment. The CDR3 covers 15 residues.

The CDR3: CASKKRGATDTQYF. DNA of the CDR3: TGTGCCAGCAAAAAACGGGGGGCCACAGATACGCAGTATTTT. V gene TRBV2 combines with J gene TRBJ2-3, with a weak D call TRBD2 (7 bases). Trimming left V 7 bases short and J 2 bases short, with 13 bases between. CDR1 and CDR2 (germline): SNHLY, FYNNEI. This CDR3 comprises 14 residues.

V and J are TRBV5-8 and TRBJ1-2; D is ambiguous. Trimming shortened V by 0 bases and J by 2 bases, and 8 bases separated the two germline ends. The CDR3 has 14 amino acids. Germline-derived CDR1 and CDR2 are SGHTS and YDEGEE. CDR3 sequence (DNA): TGTGCCAGCAGCTTGGCCTCTCCGAACTATGGCTACACCTTC. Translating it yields CASSLASPNYGYTF.

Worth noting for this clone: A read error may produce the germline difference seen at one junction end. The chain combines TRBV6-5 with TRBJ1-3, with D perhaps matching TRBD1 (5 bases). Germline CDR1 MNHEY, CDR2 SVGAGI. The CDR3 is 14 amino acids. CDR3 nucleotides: TGTGCCAGCAAGGGGATAACCTCTGGAAACGCCATATATTTT. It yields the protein CASKGITSGNAIYF.

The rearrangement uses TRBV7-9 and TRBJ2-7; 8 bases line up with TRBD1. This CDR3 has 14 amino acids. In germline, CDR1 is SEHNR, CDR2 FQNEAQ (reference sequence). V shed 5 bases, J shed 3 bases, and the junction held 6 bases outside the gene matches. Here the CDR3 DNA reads TGTGCCAGCAGCCTTGGGACAGGATACTACGAGCAGTACTTC. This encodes CASSLGTGYYEQYF. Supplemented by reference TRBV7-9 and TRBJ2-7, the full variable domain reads DTGVSQNPRHKITKRGQNVTFRCDPISEHNRLYWYRQTLGQGPEFLTYFQNEAQLEKSRLLSDRFSAERPKGSFSTLEIQRTEQGDSAMYLCASSLGTGYYEQYFGPGTRLTVT.

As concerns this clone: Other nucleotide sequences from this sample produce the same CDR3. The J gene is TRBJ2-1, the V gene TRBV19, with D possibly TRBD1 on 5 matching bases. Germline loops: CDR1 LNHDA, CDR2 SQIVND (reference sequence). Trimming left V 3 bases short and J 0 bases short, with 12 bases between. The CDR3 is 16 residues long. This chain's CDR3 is CASSMGQRSSYNEQFF. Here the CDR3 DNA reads TGTGCCAGTAGTATGGGGCAGCGCAGCTCCTACAATGAGCAGTTCTTC.

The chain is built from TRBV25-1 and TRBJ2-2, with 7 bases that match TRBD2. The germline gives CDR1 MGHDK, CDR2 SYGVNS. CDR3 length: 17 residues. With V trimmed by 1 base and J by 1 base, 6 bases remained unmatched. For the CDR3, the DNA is TGTGCCAGCAGTGAATCGAGGTTAGCGGGGAACACCGGGGAGCTGTTTTTT. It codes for CASSESRLAGNTGELFF. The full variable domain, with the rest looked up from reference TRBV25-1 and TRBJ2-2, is EADIYQTPRYLVIGTGKKITLECSQTMGHDKMYWYQQDPGMELHLIHYSYGVNSTEKGDLSSESTVSRIRTEHFPLTLESARPSHTSQYLCASSESRLAGNTGELFFGEGSRLTVL.

CDR3 sequence: CASSPATGALTYEQYF. The DNA of the CDR3 is TGTGCCAGCTCACCCGCGACAGGGGCACTTACCTACGAGCAGTACTTC. The chain is built from TRBV18 and TRBJ2-7, with 8 bases identical to TRBD1. J gave up 2 bases and V 3 bases, and 9 bases lay outside the gene matches. Germline CDR1 KGHSH, CDR2 LQKENI. The CDR3 totals 16 residues.

The CDR3 DNA reads as TGTGCCAGCAGTGAAGCTAATAAGGGTGGGACAGGGACTATGAACACTGAAGCTTTCTTT. Protein sequence: CASSEANKGGTGTMNTEAFF. The chain combines TRBV6-1 with TRBJ1-1, with 9 bases fitting TRBD1. The CDR3 covers 20 residues. Trimming at V came to 0 bases and at J to 0 bases, leaving 14 bases not matched to a gene. Germline assignment: CDR1 MNHNS and CDR2 SASEGT.

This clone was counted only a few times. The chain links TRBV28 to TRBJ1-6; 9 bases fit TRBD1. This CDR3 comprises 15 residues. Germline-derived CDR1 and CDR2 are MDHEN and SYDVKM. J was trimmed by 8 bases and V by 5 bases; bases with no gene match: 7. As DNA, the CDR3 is TGTGCCAGCAGTCAAACAGGGGGCAGGGATTCACCCCTCCACTTT. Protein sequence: CASSQTGGRDSPLHF.

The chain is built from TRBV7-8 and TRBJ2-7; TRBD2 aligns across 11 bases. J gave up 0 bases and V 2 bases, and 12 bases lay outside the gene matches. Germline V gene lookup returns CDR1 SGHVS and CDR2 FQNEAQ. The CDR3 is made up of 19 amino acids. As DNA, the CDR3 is TGTGCCAGCAGCTTAAGGGGGCTAGCGGGGGGTATAAGCTCCTACGAGCAGTACTTC. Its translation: CASSLRGLAGGISSYEQYF.

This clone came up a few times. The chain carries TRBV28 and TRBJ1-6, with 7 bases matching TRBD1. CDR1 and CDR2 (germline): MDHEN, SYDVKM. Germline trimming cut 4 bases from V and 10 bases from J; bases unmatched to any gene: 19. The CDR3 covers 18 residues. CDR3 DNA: TGTGCCAGCAGTTCGCTTATCCTCGGACAGGTCCGGGGGTCACCCCTCCACTTT. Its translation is CASSSLILGQVRGSPLHF.

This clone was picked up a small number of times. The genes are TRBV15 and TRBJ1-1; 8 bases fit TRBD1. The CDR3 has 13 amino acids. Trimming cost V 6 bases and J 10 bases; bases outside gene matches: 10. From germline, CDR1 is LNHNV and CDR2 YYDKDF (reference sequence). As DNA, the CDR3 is TGTGCCACCAGTGAGGGGACGACAGGGGTAGCTTTCTTT. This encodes CATSEGTTGVAFF.